This TCR beta chain was documented in a study of kidney transplant recipient with SARS-CoV-2 infection (dated by TCRdb to about 2021). According to the study, the label for this sample's time point signals: pre-pandemic baseline sample and day 111 after first positive SARS-CoV-2 test. From a lookup of the germline V gene, CDR1 and CDR2 are SGHTA and FQGNSA. The CDR3 starts with the cysteine, ends with the phenylalanine, and has 18 residues. CDR3 DNA is the only sequence kept; it has 54 bases, read in frame from the first base. V ends up 5 bases short and J 7 bases short, with an unmatched junction base count of 18. The count of this clonotype is one. What antigen it recognizes has not been identified. No much larger clonotype is one base removed from it; base qualities were not supplied. One read represents weak support. Sequencing used an Illumina MiSeq. Profiling of the peripheral T cell repertoire was carried out for human TCRbeta genes. The source study handled its data this way. To account for variability over time, differences in clonotype abundance were tested using beta-binomial modelling. Expanded clonotypes were checked against the ImmuneCODE reference database of SARS-CoV-2-associated TCRs and mapped to regions of the viral genome. Further repertoire analyses covered TRBV gene usage, CDR3 length, CDR3 amino acid overlap between time points, clonotype abundance distributions and Jaccard similarity. TCRdb trimmed public reads at Q25 via fastp, called clones via MiXCR and kept in-frame beta chains. Each record represents a unique CDR3 protein, reported with the most common genes and DNA among its rows. TCRdb, not the authors, supplied the V and J calls. This sample lists under 300,000 distinct CDR3 sequences; about 28% were detected once. The ten largest account for 6% to 8.5% of the sample.

This chain is built from TRBV7-2 and TRBJ2-1; 9 junctional bases match TRBD1. The sequence came from a young adult male patient who had COVID-19 and was a kidney transplant recipient. Some T cells may be donor cells from the graft after a transplant. The starting material was a blood sample, obtained at baseline and on approximately day 120 from a kidney transplant recipient. The bases are TGTGCCAGCAGCCTACAGGGGGCGCTGGCTAACGGGAGGAATGAGCAGTTCTTC. This encodes CASSLQGALANGRNEQFF.